The source of this T cell receptor beta chain is a study of blood T cell repertoires in COVID-19. Study in general: The samples span acute and convalescent COVID-19 from the United States, Italy and Spain. PBMCs, B-cell-depleted T cells, or T cells were the source of the cDNA or gDNA that made up the material.

The CDR3 is 14 amino acids. CDR1 is SGHNT, CDR2 YENEEA, per germline. J was trimmed by 7 bases and V by 5 bases; bases with no gene match: 7. In the authors' workflow: It was from reference gene primer amplification that nucleated cell counts were estimated. Assay: immunoSEQ multiplex PCR; the TCRdb copy retains only in-frame clones and omits some. Clone size and the V and J calls come from that table; the DNA yielded D and trimming. This repertoire shows about 340,000 clones, 65% to 90% found once; its top ten account for less than 9%. The source is a woman in her sixties with COVID-19, enrolled during active disease. The sequenced sample consisted of peripheral blood. The chain recombines TRBV11-3 with TRBJ1-3; 8 nucleotides align to TRBD1. The CDR3 is CASSRGTGGNTIYF. The CDR3 DNA reads as TGTGCCAGCAGCCGCGGGACAGGTGGGAACACCATATATTTT.